This record looks at one T cell receptor beta chain sequence and its context. The V end was cut by 1 base, the J end by 1 base, with 7 bases between. CDR3 size: 13 residues. Germline V gene sequence: CDR1 GTSNPN, CDR2 SVGIG (reference sequence). Methods used by the authors: Reference gene primer amplification gave estimated nucleated cell counts. TCRdb's table, derived via immunoSEQ multiplex PCR, lists solely in-frame clones and lacks some. V, J and clone size reflect that table, while D and trimming were determined from the DNA. The data hold about 260,000 clones, with about 90% observed a single time. This study enrolled people aged 18 to 89 from 24 US geographic areas. This sample was included in a study of blood T cell repertoires in COVID-19. Study as a whole: The United States, Italy and Spain provided the acute and convalescent COVID-19 samples.

Sequencing used PBMCs or T cells enriched from blood (not recorded which). The TCR was taken from a man in his forties or fifties who had been exposed to COVID-19. This chain uses TRBV30 with TRBJ1-1; D not resolved. The CDR3 is CAWSGHPNTEAFF. Here the CDR3 DNA reads TGTGCCTGGAGTGGACATCCGAACACTGAAGCTTTCTTT. Together with reference TRBV30 and TRBJ1-1, the CDR3 gives the full variable domain: SQTIHQWPATLVQPVGSPLSLECTVEGTSNPNLYWYRQAAGRGLQLLFYSVGIGQISSEVPQNLSASRPQDRQFILSSKKLLLSDSGFYLCAWSGHPNTEAFFGQGTRLTVV.